A single sample is the source of the 4 T cell receptor beta chains below, sequenced in a study of pediatric ulcerative colitis. The repertoire was sequenced with immunoSEQ multiplex PCR; TCRdb's copy has only in-frame clones and lacks some. The sample shows tens of thousands of clones, about 80% of them seen only once. Rectal tissue came from one to two pinch biopsies taken at colonoscopy. Sequencing input: gut tissue. These receptor sequences come from a boy aged 5-17 years with moderate ulcerative colitis.

The chain combines TRBV25-1 with TRBJ2-2; TRBD2 matches at 8 bases. The CDR3 is 15 amino acids. Germline CDR1 and CDR2: MGHDK and SYGVNS. J lost 5 bases, V lost 8 bases, and 10 bases had no gene match. The CDR3 DNA sequence: TGTGCCAGCTCGCGGGGGGACTGGGGGACCGGGGAGCTGTTTTTT. Protein product: CASSRGDWGTGELFF.

This clone was detected only once. The chain employs TRBV29-1 and TRBJ2-5; 7 bases are shared with TRBD1. V lost 6 bases and J lost 4; bases outside the gene matches: 11. The CDR3 consists of 14 residues. Germline lookup yields CDR1 SQVTM and CDR2 ANQGSEA. The CDR3 DNA reads TGCAGCGTGGCTCGACAGGGCGCCAGAGAGACCCAGTACTTC. This sequence encodes CSVARQGARETQYF.

The chain couples TRBV5-1 to TRBJ2-2; a weak D match, TRBD2 (6 bases). The CDR3 sequence is 18 residues long. V lost 0 bases and J lost 5, with 20 bases in between. Germline V gene data show CDR1 as SGHRS and CDR2 as YFSETQ. CDR3 nucleotide sequence: TGCGCCAGCAGCTTGGATCTCAGGAGCAGGGACTCGACCGGGGAGCTGTTTTTT. Protein: CASSLDLRSRDSTGELFF.

This chain uses TRBV2 with TRBJ2-5; 8 bases fit TRBD2. The germline V gene has CDR1 SNHLY and CDR2 FYNNEI. V dropped 4 bases and J dropped 5; count of bases not matched to a gene: 9. CDR3 length equals 15 residues. The CDR3 bases are TGTGCCAGCAGTGGTTACGCGGGAGGCAAGGAGACCCAGTACTTC. Translating gives CASSGYAGGKETQYF.